These T cell receptor beta chains were read from a single sample in a study of shared clonotypes between healthy human individuals. The method was immunoSEQ multiplex PCR; TCRdb's version includes in-frame clones alone and lacks a portion of them. The sample records fewer than 1 million clones, about 96% being singletons. Sequencing was carried out using naive CD8+ T cells sorted from blood. These receptors were obtained from a young man in good health. Both conserved end residues are part of each CDR3. The order of the fields is V gene, clone size, D gene, J gene, CDR3 DNA, CDR3 protein. The D gene is left open where the match is weak. Size values are once, few and many counts, or a class for expanded clones, and some rows have none.

TRBV5-4	few	TRBD2	TRBJ2-1	TGTGCCAGCAGGAGCGGGAACAATGAGCAGTTCTTC	CASRSGNNEQFF
TRBV9	-	-	TRBJ1-2	TGTGCCAGCAGCGTAGCTGCAGGAACTACGCACTATGGCTACACCTTC	CASSVAAGTTHYGYTF
TRBV7-9	-	TRBD1	TRBJ2-2	TGTGCCAGCAGCCTACAGGACAGGGGGCCGGGCGGGGAGCTGTTTTTT	CASSLQDRGPGGELFF
TRBV27	-	-	TRBJ1-1	TGTGCCAGCAGTTTGGGGGTGGGGGGCACTGAAGCTTTCTTT	CASSLGVGGTEAFF
TRBV2	-	-	TRBJ2-1	TGTGCCAGCAGCCCGACCGAGGAGGTTGAGCAGTTCTTC	CASSPTEEVEQFF
TRBV5-1	-	-	TRBJ2-2	TGCGCCAGCAGCTTCTCAGGGGTAACGGCCGGGGAGCTGTTTTTT	CASSFSGVTAGELFF
TRBV27	-	-	TRBJ2-7	TGTGCCAGCGCCTGGGGTAGCTTCGACTACGAGCAGTACTTC	CASAWGSFDYEQYF
TRBV7-9	-	-	TRBJ2-7	TGTGCCAGCACCGAGACCCCATACGAGCAGTACTTC	CASTETPYEQYF
TRBV10-3	-	-	TRBJ2-7	TGTGCCATCAGCTGGGACTTCTCCTACGAGCAGTACTTC	CAISWDFSYEQYF
TRBV7-9	once	TRBD1	TRBJ2-3	TGTGCCAGCAGCGCCACAGGGGGACGGGCAGATACGCAGTATTTT	CASSATGGRADTQYF
TRBV7-9	once	-	TRBJ2-5	TGTGCCAGCAGCTTACTATTACAAGAGACCCAGTACTTC	CASSLLLQETQYF
TRBV7-9	-	TRBD2	TRBJ2-5	TGTGCCAGCAGCCCAGCTAGCGGGATGGGGCAAGAGACCCAGTACTTC	CASSPASGMGQETQYF
TRBV5-1	-	TRBD2	TRBJ2-5	TGCGCCAGCAGCTTGGTGTTAGCGGGAGGGCGGGAGACCCAGTACTTC	CASSLVLAGGRETQYF
TRBV2	-	-	TRBJ2-7	TGTGCCAGCAGTGTTGAGGTTACCTACGAGCAGTACTTC	CASSVEVTYEQYF
TRBV10-3	-	TRBD2	TRBJ2-1	TGTGCCATCAGTGAGACACTCCTAGCGGGAGGGTCCTACAATGAGCAGTTCTTC	CAISETLLAGGSYNEQFF
TRBV9	-	-	TRBJ2-2	TGTGCCAGCAGGGACCCCACCGGGGAGCTGTTTTTT	CASRDPTGELFF
TRBV28	-	TRBD1	TRBJ1-1	TGTGCCAGCAGTTTAGGACAGGGCAACACTGAAGCTTTCTTT	CASSLGQGNTEAFF